These 26 T cell receptor beta chains were sequenced from one sample in a study of Graves' ophthalmopathy and Graves' hyperthyroidism. Scientists amplified the TCR beta CDR3 regions from RNA transcripts. The workflow started with a first-round RT-PCR run with HTBI primers and then moved on to a second-round multiplex PCR. TCRdb itself ran the multiplex PCR reads through MiXCR, one entry per CDR3 protein. The sample lists 650,000 to 800,000 distinct CDR3 sequences; about two fifths were seen once. Sequenced: peripheral blood. The receptors originated from an adult man with Graves' ophthalmopathy.

This clonotype was recorded many times. This chain uses TRBV7-8 with TRBJ1-1; D possibly corresponds to TRBD1 (5 bases). The ends were cut back, 5 bases at V and 3 bases at J, with 13 bases in the middle. This CDR3 is 14 amino acids long. Germline V gives CDR1 SGHVS, CDR2 FQNEAQ. DNA for the CDR3: TGTGCCAGCAGCCAAACCCAGGGTCACACTGAAGCTTTCTTT. Translating it yields CASSQTQGHTEAFF.

This clonotype has only a few counts. The rearrangement uses TRBV25-1 and TRBJ1-2, with 8 bases matching TRBD1. The CDR3 spans 14 residues. The germline CDR1 and CDR2 sequences are MGHDK and SYGVNS. V lost 5 bases to trimming and J lost 4 bases; unmatched junction nucleotides: 6. In nucleotides, the CDR3 is TGTGCCAGCAGTTTAAAAGACAGGGGCTATGGCTACACCTTC. Amino acid sequence: CASSLKDRGYGYTF.

J is TRBJ2-6 and V is TRBV20-1, with D maybe TRBD1 (7 bases). Trimming removed 6 bases at V and 3 bases at J, with 15 bases between. Germline CDR1 is DFQATT and CDR2 is SNEGSKA (reference sequence). The CDR3 has 15 residues. CDR3: CSARGESYGANVLTF. The CDR3 DNA reads TGCAGTGCCAGGGGGGAAAGCTATGGGGCCAACGTCCTGACTTTC.

This clonotype was observed a handful of times. The CDR3 spells CASSGQGRSGANVLTF. CDR3 coding DNA: TGTGCCAGCAGCGGACAGGGGAGGTCTGGGGCCAACGTCCTGACTTTC. This chain uses TRBV7-2 with TRBJ2-6; 9 bases are shared with TRBD1. Trimming took 5 bases from V and 1 from J; bases not matched to a gene: 3. This CDR3 contains 16 residues. The V gene's germline CDR1 is SGHTA and CDR2 FQGNSA.

Note on this clonotype: One base away lies a much larger clone, so this may be a sequencing read error. The CDR3 does not end in the conserved phenylalanine or tryptophan, so this is likely a read error. The chain links TRBV7-9 to TRBJ2-5; D might be TRBD1 or TRBD2, each matching 5 bases. The germline CDR1 and CDR2 sequences are SEHNR and FQNEAQ (reference sequence). The CDR3 sequence is 15 residues long. Trimming cost V 6 bases and J 5 bases, with 19 bases left between them. CDR3 region: CASSSSGRLGETQYL. The CDR3 DNA sequence: TGTGCCAGCAGTTCCTCGGGGCGGCTAGGGGAGACCCAGTACCTC.

This clonotype occurred a few times. The chain uses TRBV6-6 and TRBJ2-7; D is ambiguous. From germline, CDR1 is MNHNY and CDR2 SVGAGI (reference sequence). With 10 bases removed from V and 5 bases from J, the gap between germline ends came to 15 bases. The CDR3 runs 12 residues. The CDR3 here is CATESNRDEQYF. The DNA for the CDR3 is TGTGCCACCGAGAGCAATAGGGACGAGCAGTACTTC.

This clonotype was counted between two and nine times. This chain connects TRBV24-1 to TRBJ2-7, with D perhaps matching TRBD2 (7 bases). Germline V gene sequence: CDR1 KGHDR, CDR2 SFDVKD. The CDR3 spans 15 residues. V was pared by 0 bases and J by 3 bases, with 11 bases between. Here the CDR3 DNA reads TGTGCCACCAGTGATTTGAGGGGGGGATACTACGAGCAGTACTTC. Protein product: CATSDLRGGYYEQYF.

This chain joins TRBV7-3 and TRBJ2-5, with a weak D call TRBD1 (5 bases). Trimming removed 0 bases from V and 4 bases from J, with 9 bases in between. Germline V lookup: CDR1 SGHTA, CDR2 FQGTGA. The CDR3 is made up of 14 amino acids. Written as DNA, the CDR3 is TGTGCCAGCAGCTTAACAGGGGTGAGAGAGACCCAGTACTTC. Protein product: CASSLTGVRETQYF.

This clonotype was seen many times. The rearrangement joins TRBV10-2 to TRBJ1-5; a weak D match, TRBD1 (5 bases). The V end was cut by 2 bases, the J end by 2 bases, with 7 bases between. Germline V gives CDR1 WSHSY, CDR2 SAAADI. This CDR3 is 14 amino acids long. Written as DNA, the CDR3 is TGCGCCAGCAGTGAGACAGGCGGCAATCAGCCCCAGCATTTT. Protein: CASSETGGNQPQHF.

V is TRBV10-3 and J is TRBJ1-4; D ambiguous. V was cut by 3 bases and J by 17 bases, with 16 bases left in between. Germline lookup yields CDR1 ENHRY and CDR2 SYGVKD. This CDR3 region has 12 residues. In DNA, the CDR3 is TGTGCCATCAGTGATATCGGGGTGAACTGTTTTTTT. Translated: CAISDIGVNCFF.

This clonotype was recorded at least ten times. The V and J genes are TRBV10-3 and TRBJ2-7, with D tentatively TRBD2 (5 bases). CDR3 length: 14 residues. The V end was cut by 2 bases, the J end by 1 base, with 9 bases between. The germline V gene has CDR1 ENHRY and CDR2 SYGVKD. This CDR3 reads CAISESRDSYEQYF. The CDR3 DNA is TGTGCCATCAGTGAGAGTCGGGATTCCTACGAGCAGTACTTC.

This clonotype was seen repeatedly, ten times or more. This rearrangement joins TRBV11-2 to TRBJ1-1, with TRBD1 identical over 7 bases. The CDR3 spans 13 residues. The V segment lost 6 bases and the J segment 14 bases; nucleotides outside the gene matches: 15. CDR1 is SGHAT and CDR2 is FQNNGV in the germline V gene. The CDR3 region has the DNA TGTGCCAGCAGGTCAGTAGGGGACAGTCGTTGCTTCTTT. Translating it yields CASRSVGDSRCFF.

The J gene is TRBJ2-7, the V gene TRBV7-6, with TRBD1 matching 7 bases. This CDR3 comprises 14 residues. V dropped 6 bases and J dropped 6; count of bases not matched to a gene: 11. Per the germline V gene, CDR1 is SGHVS and CDR2 is FNYEAQ. CDR3 coding DNA: TGTGCCAGCAGTCCTAGGACAGGTGGGCTCGAGCAGTACTTC. Residues: CASSPRTGGLEQYF.

In the case of this clonotype: This may arise from a read error, as a much more abundant clone is one base away. The chain is built from TRBV7-9 and TRBJ2-6, with 12 nucleotides matching TRBD2. This CDR3 contains 17 residues. The germline gives CDR1 SEHNR, CDR2 FQNEAQ (reference sequence). This CDR3 is CANSKTSGGSGANVLTF. The CDR3 bases are TGTGCCAACAGCAAGACTAGCGGGGGCTCTGGGGCCAACGTCCTGACTTTC.

J is TRBJ2-6 and V is TRBV11-1; D might be TRBD1 or TRBD2, each matching 6 bases. Germline V gene sequence: CDR1 SGHAT, CDR2 FQDESV (reference sequence). This CDR3 has 19 amino acids. V was trimmed by 5 bases and J by 0 bases, leaving 20 bases between them. The CDR3 region is CASSVEGGLPFSGANVLTF. The CDR3, as DNA: TGTGCCAGCAGCGTTGAAGGGGGACTCCCTTTCTCTGGGGCCAACGTCCTGACTTTC.

This clonotype came up a few times. The V call is TRBV12-3 or TRBV12-4, the J call TRBJ2-5; 8 nucleotides agree with TRBD2. The CDR3 is 16 amino acids. After removal of 3 bases from V and 2 bases from J, the junction contained 8 bases not matched to a gene. The CDR3 loop reads CASSFMSSGLQETQYF. The CDR3, as DNA: TGTGCCAGCAGTTTTATGTCTAGCGGGTTGCAAGAGACCCAGTACTTC.

The chain combines TRBV20-1 with TRBJ2-7; TRBD2 agrees at 14 bases. CDR1 DFQATT and CDR2 SNEGSKA come from the germline V gene (reference sequence). The CDR3 is 15 amino acids. The V and J ends lost 1 base and 2 bases, in that order; junction bases with no gene match: 1. This CDR3 is CSARGTSGGTYEQYF. The DNA for the CDR3 is TGCAGTGCTAGAGGGACTAGCGGGGGGACCTACGAGCAGTACTTC.

The gene calls are TRBV10-3 and TRBJ1-2, with D perhaps matching TRBD1 (6 bases). V dropped 0 bases and J dropped 0 bases, with 14 bases sitting between them. The CDR3 extends over 17 amino acids. Germline CDR1 is ENHRY and CDR2 is SYGVKD. CDR3 coding DNA: TGTGCCATCAGTGAGTCCACAGGGACGAAAGCTAACTATGGCTACACCTTC. Its protein is CAISESTGTKANYGYTF.

As regards this clonotype: Sequence at one end of the junction differs from germline and may be a read error. The chain has TRBV10-3 and TRBJ1-4, with D perhaps TRBD1 (6 bases). CDR1 is ENHRY, CDR2 SYGVKD, per germline. The CDR3 covers 15 residues. In nucleotides, the CDR3 is TGTGCCAGCAGTTTGAAGGGGGGAGGGTCCGAAAAACTGTTTTTT. It yields the protein CASSLKGGGSEKLFF.

This clonotype was seen many times. The chain combines TRBV6-6 with TRBJ1-1; tentatively, D is TRBD1 (6 bases). The CDR3 is 15 amino acids. The germline CDR1 and CDR2 sequences are MNHNY and SVGAGI (reference sequence). V was clipped by 4 bases and J by 0 bases, with 12 bases between them. Written as DNA, the CDR3 is TGTGCCAGCAGTTCACAGGGTGACATGAACACTGAAGCTTTCTTT. Its translation is CASSSQGDMNTEAFF.

This rearrangement joins TRBV29-1 to TRBJ1-1, with 8 bases identical to TRBD1. The CDR3 consists of 11 residues. Per the germline V gene, CDR1 is SQVTM and CDR2 is ANQGSEA. For the CDR3, the DNA is TGCATCAGACAGGGGCACACTGAAGCTTTCTTT. Its protein is CIRQGHTEAFF.

The rearrangement links TRBV25-1 to TRBJ1-2; D remains ambiguous. V shed 2 bases and J shed 8 bases, with 12 bases lying between them. This CDR3 region has 13 residues. Per germline, CDR1 MGHDK and CDR2 SYGVNS. For the CDR3, the DNA is TGTGCCAGCAGTGAAGGGCTCACCCACGGCTACACCTTC. It encodes CASSEGLTHGYTF.

V gene TRBV10-3 combines with J gene TRBJ1-6; no definite D call. With 11 bases removed from V and 3 bases from J, the gap between germline ends came to 14 bases. Looked up from germline, CDR1 is ENHRY and CDR2 is SYGVKD. The CDR3 spans 14 residues. CDR3: CAGNPRNYNSPLHF. CDR3 DNA sequence: TGTGCCGGCAACCCCAGGAACTATAATTCACCCCTCCACTTT.

The chain links TRBV27 to TRBJ1-5, with no clear D. Germline V lookup: CDR1 MNHEY, CDR2 SMNVEV (reference sequence). This CDR3 has 15 amino acids. The V end lost 0 bases, the J end lost 3 bases, and 9 bases lay between the germline ends. This CDR3 reads CASSLSGRNNQPQHF. The CDR3 DNA follows: TGTGCCAGCAGTTTATCGGGGAGAAACAATCAGCCCCAGCATTTT.

Turning to this clonotype: Possible read error: a much larger clone is one base away. This chain links TRBV10-3 with TRBJ1-3; D not certain. The germline V and J ends were trimmed by 3 bases and 4 bases, with 16 bases remaining between them. CDR3 length equals 16 residues. Germline V gene data show CDR1 as ENHRY and CDR2 as SYGVKD. CDR3 coding DNA: TGTGCCATCAGTGAAGCGCTCAGTCGGAAGGGAAACACCATATATTTT. It is translated as CAISEALSRKGNTIYF.

This CDR3 reads CASSLYLNYEQYF. Written as DNA, the CDR3 is TGTGCCAGCAGTTTATACTTAAACTACGAGCAGTACTTC. The rearrangement joins TRBV27 to TRBJ2-7; D is undetermined. The ends were cut back, 1 base at V and 3 bases at J, with 7 bases in the middle. Germline CDR1 MNHEY, CDR2 SMNVEV (reference sequence). The length of the CDR3 is 13 residues.